This is a list of T cell receptor beta chains from one sample in a study of T cells in Graves' hyperthyroidism and ophthalmopathy. TCRdb called the multiplex PCR reads again in MiXCR, with one record for every CDR3 protein. Altogether around 700,000 distinct CDR3 sequences are present, around 40% being singletons, with the ten largest covering around 29%. Sample: blood. All receptors come from a woman aged 40 to 50 with Graves' hyperthyroidism. CDR3s leave out the opening cysteine and the closing phenylalanine or tryptophan.

J gene	V gene	CDR3 protein
TRBJ1-1	TRBV10-3	ASSYEAGRSAEAF
TRBJ1-2	TRBV20-1	SARSFRTGDYNYGYT
TRBJ1-1	TRBV19	ASSSQAGGRAF
TRBJ1-1	TRBV15	ATSRGSSGGDTEAF
TRBJ2-2	TRBV10-1	ASSYLLGHGELF
TRBJ1-2	TRBV7-9	ASSLGIQGNYGYT
TRBJ1-1	TRBV10-3	AISGTHGGEDTEAF
TRBJ1-6	TRBV5-6	ASSQGTGGAYSPLH
TRBJ2-2	TRBV6-5	ASSYGSKSGELF
TRBJ1-1	TRBV4-1	ASSQAANTEAF
TRBJ2-5	TRBV15	ATSGLTGLQETQY
TRBJ2-7	TRBV12-3/TRBV12-4	ASSLVGEPSYEQY
TRBJ2-2	TRBV19	ASSTQGSGELF
TRBJ1-1	TRBV7-2	ASSLYRDRDTEAF
TRBJ1-2	TRBV25-1	ASLSQGYYGYT
TRBJ1-1	TRBV4-1	ASSQDSEPWNTEAF
TRBJ2-5	TRBV5-4	ASSLQGGETQY
TRBJ1-2	TRBV10-1	ASSRGTGTDGYT
TRBJ1-3	TRBV5-6	ASSLVLTNTIY
TRBJ2-7	TRBV4-3	ASSQGFGSYSYEQY
TRBJ2-7	TRBV4-3	ASSQDRWGDASSYEQY
TRBJ1-6	TRBV2	ASIRDSGISPLH
TRBJ1-4	TRBV11-2	ASSLVGTGDEKLF
TRBJ1-5	TRBV10-3	AIGGTGDQPQH